This entry concerns a single T cell receptor beta chain. What it binds is unknown. The sample comes from a study of response to subunit inactivated influenza vaccine. The ends lost 2 bases at V and 5 bases at J; junction bases unmatched: 4. This CDR3 has 15 amino acids. TCRdb fed the RT-PCR reads into MiXCR, producing one record per CDR3 protein. The table records some 850,000 distinct CDR3 sequences, less than 20% of them present only once. Notes on the study in general: The authors put forward the suggestion that each seasonal influenza vaccination may bring in only a limited number of new T cells.

The origin of this receptor is a man aged 45 to 65 who received an inactivated influenza vaccine. Specimen: PBMCs from blood, collected around 5 days after vaccination. J is TRBJ2-5 and V is TRBV12-3 or TRBV12-4; TRBD2 matches 11 bases. This chain's CDR3 is CASSLTSGSRETQYF. The CDR3 DNA follows: TGTGCCAGCAGTTTAACTAGCGGGAGTAGGGAGACCCAGTACTTC.